The rows below give T cell receptor beta chains drawn from one sample of a study of T cells in Graves' hyperthyroidism and ophthalmopathy. MiXCR, applied by TCRdb to the multiplex PCR reads, yields one record per CDR3 protein. The table has approximately 270,000 distinct CDR3 sequences, 13% to 15% seen once; the top ten hold 13%. Sequenced sample: blood. The receptor set was obtained from a woman aged 40 to 50 with Graves' hyperthyroidism that later progressed to Graves' ophthalmopathy. The CDR3 runs from the conserved cysteine through the conserved F or W. Each record gives: D gene, V gene, J gene, clone size, CDR3 protein, CDR3 DNA. The D gene is left open where the match is weak. Clone size is not always given. Where it is, it says once, few, many or a class for expanded clones.

-	TRBV19	TRBJ2-3	few	CASSPQNHPSTDTQYF	TGTGCCAGTAGTCCGCAAAACCACCCTAGCACAGATACGCAGTATTTT
-	TRBV10-3	TRBJ1-1	many	CAISERYFLGPTFYTEAFF	TGTGCCATCAGTGAGCGCTACTTTTTGGGGCCCACTTTTTACACTGAAGCTTTCTTT
-	TRBV4-1	TRBJ1-1	many	CASSQGRGGRNTEAFF	TGCGCCAGCAGCCAGGGAAGGGGGGGGCGAAACACTGAAGCTTTCTTT
TRBD1	TRBV11-2	TRBJ2-5	many	CASSSTTGVMETQYF	TGTGCCAGCAGCTCGACAACAGGGGTTATGGAGACCCAGTACTTC
-	TRBV18	TRBJ2-1	-	CASSPIAVSYNEQFF	TGTGCCAGCTCACCAATTGCGGTCTCCTACAATGAGCAGTTCTTC
TRBD2	TRBV11-2	TRBJ2-1	few	CASSLYAGGDYNEQFF	TGTGCCAGCAGCTTATACGCGGGAGGGGACTACAATGAGCAGTTCTTC
-	TRBV28	TRBJ2-2	few	CASSLFPPTGELFF	TGTGCCAGCAGTTTATTTCCACCCACCGGGGAGCTGTTTTTT
TRBD2	TRBV4-2	TRBJ2-4	-	CASSQGLAGVLAKNIQYF	TGTGCCAGCAGCCAAGGACTAGCGGGAGTTTTGGCCAAAAACATTCAGTACTTC
TRBD2	TRBV3-1	TRBJ2-1	many	CASSPLAGFSYNEQFF	TGTGCCAGCAGCCCACTAGCGGGGTTCTCCTACAATGAGCAGTTCTTC
TRBD1	TRBV12-3/TRBV12-4	TRBJ1-1	-	CASDLGDSHTEAFF	TGTGCCAGCGATCTCGGGGACAGTCACACTGAAGCTTTCTTT
TRBD2	TRBV7-9	TRBJ2-1	many	CASSKPLSGIRYNEQFF	TGTGCCAGCAGCAAACCTCTTAGCGGGATCCGTTACAATGAGCAGTTCTTC
-	TRBV3-1	TRBJ1-2	many	CASSQDGGDTFHGYTF	TGTGCCAGCAGCCAAGACGGAGGGGACACCTTTCATGGCTACACCTTC
TRBD1	TRBV4-2	TRBJ2-5	many	CASSHVGQLQETQYF	TGTGCCAGCAGCCACGTGGGACAGCTCCAAGAGACCCAGTACTTC
TRBD2	TRBV11-1	TRBJ2-3	many	CASSWTGLAGSNTQYF	TGTGCCAGCAGCTGGACGGGACTAGCGGGAAGTAATACGCAGTATTTT
-	TRBV28	TRBJ2-7	-	CASSLGQDWSEQYF	TGTGCCAGTAGTTTGGGGCAGGACTGGAGCGAGCAGTACTTC
-	TRBV7-9	TRBJ1-2	few	CASSPRDSDYGYTF	TGTGCCAGCAGCCCCAGAGACTCGGACTATGGCTACACCTTC
TRBD2	TRBV28	TRBJ2-1	many	CASIRGTRTSGRSYNEQFF	TGTGCCAGCATTCGGGGAACAAGGACTAGCGGGAGGTCCTACAATGAGCAGTTCTTC
TRBD1	TRBV9	TRBJ2-6	few	CASRRTGGFSGANVLTF	TGTGCCAGCAGGAGGACAGGGGGCTTCTCTGGGGCCAACGTCCTGACTTTC
-	TRBV4-1	TRBJ1-4	many	CASSQAWTARGKLFF	TGCGCCAGCAGCCAAGCTTGGACGGCAAGGGGAAAACTGTTTTTT
TRBD2	TRBV9	TRBJ2-2	-	CASSGPRETGELFF	TGTGCCAGCAGCGGGCCGCGGGAGACCGGGGAGCTGTTTTTT
-	TRBV2	TRBJ2-1	-	CASSQIRLSGHEQFF	TGCGCCAGCAGCCAAATCAGACTCTCTGGGCATGAGCAGTTCTTC
-	TRBV6-1	TRBJ1-1	-	CASSRRGDTEAFF	TGTGCCAGCAGCCGCAGGGGTGACACTGAAGCTTTCTTT
TRBD1	TRBV12-3/TRBV12-4	TRBJ1-1	many	CASRRQGANTEAFF	TGTGCCAGCAGAAGACAGGGGGCGAATACTGAAGCTTTCTTT
-	TRBV2	TRBJ2-7	many	CASSESTEQYF	TGTGCCAGCAGTGAGAGTACGGAGCAGTACTTC
TRBD2	TRBV4-1	TRBJ2-1	-	CASSLLTSGNYNEQFF	TGCGCCAGCAGCCTCCTGACTAGCGGGAACTACAATGAGCAGTTCTTC
-	TRBV30	TRBJ1-1	many	CAWSGKGGTEAFF	TGTGCCTGGAGTGGGAAGGGGGGCACTGAAGCTTTCTTT
-	TRBV14	TRBJ1-6	-	CASSQVAGSYSPLHF	TGTGCCAGCAGCCAAGTTGCAGGTTCCTATTCACCCCTCCACTTT
TRBD2	TRBV10-3	TRBJ2-3	many	CAISVGGRADTQYF	TGTGCCATCAGTGTAGGTGGGAGGGCGGATACGCAGTATTTT